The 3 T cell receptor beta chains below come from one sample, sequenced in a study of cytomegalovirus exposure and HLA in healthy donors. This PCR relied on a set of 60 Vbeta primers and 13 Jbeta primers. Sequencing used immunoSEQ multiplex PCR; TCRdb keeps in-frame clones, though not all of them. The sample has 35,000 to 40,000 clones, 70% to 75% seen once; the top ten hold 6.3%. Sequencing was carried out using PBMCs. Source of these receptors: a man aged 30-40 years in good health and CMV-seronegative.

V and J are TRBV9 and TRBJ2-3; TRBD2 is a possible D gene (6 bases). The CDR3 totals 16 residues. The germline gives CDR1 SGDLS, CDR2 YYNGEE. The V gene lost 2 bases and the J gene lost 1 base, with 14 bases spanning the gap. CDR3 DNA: TGTGCCAGCAGCGTGGGAGGCGGGTCGGGCACAGATACGCAGTATTTT. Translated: CASSVGGGSGTDTQYF.

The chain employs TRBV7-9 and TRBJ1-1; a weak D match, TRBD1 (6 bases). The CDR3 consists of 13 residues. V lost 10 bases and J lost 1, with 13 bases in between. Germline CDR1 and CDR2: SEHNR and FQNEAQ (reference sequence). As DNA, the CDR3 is TGTGCCATCCTCAGGGGTGGGAACACTGAAGCTTTCTTT. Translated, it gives CAILRGGNTEAFF.

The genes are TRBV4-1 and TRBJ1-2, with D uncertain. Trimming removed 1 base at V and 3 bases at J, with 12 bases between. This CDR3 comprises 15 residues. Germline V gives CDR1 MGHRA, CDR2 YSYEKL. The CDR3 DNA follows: TGCGCCAGCAGCCAAGCGGCAGGAGGAGACTATGGCTACACCTTC. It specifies CASSQAAGGDYGYTF.